These 15 T cell receptor beta chains were sequenced from one sample in a study of a mutant IDH1 vaccine in newly diagnosed glioma. Libraries were prepared by immunoSEQ multiplex PCR; TCRdb keeps only in-frame clonotypes and omits some of them. The sample shows 70,000 to 100,000 clones, about 91% of them seen only once. The time point denotes: week 5, during vaccination. Topical imiquimod accompanied each vaccine dose, which consisted of 300 ug of mutant IDH1 20-mer peptide. The antigens of these receptors remain unknown. Sequencing was performed on PBMCs, taken from a glioma patient whose treatment included an IDH1 peptide vaccine. The origin of the receptors is a woman aged 45-59 years with glioma.

This clone occurred once. The chain couples TRBV7-3 to TRBJ1-1; 9 bases line up with TRBD1. V dropped 5 bases and J dropped 7; count of bases not matched to a gene: 17. Germline CDR1 SGHTA, CDR2 FQGTGA. This CDR3 is 17 amino acids long. The CDR3 here is CASSPGPLDRGTVEAFF. In nucleotides, the CDR3 is TGTGCCAGCAGCCCAGGGCCTCTCGACAGGGGGACGGTTGAAGCTTTCTTT.

The chain employs TRBV5-1 and TRBJ1-2; no reliable D call. The CDR3 has 13 residues. The V gene's germline CDR1 is SGHRS and CDR2 YFSETQ. V lost 0 bases to trimming and J lost 5 bases, with 8 bases between them. The CDR3 sequence: CASSLEEVYGYTF. Written as DNA, the CDR3 is TGCGCCAGCAGCTTGGAGGAGGTATATGGCTACACCTTC.

A word on this clone: As the CDR3 is not closed by the conserved phenylalanine or tryptophan, this likely results from a read error. No DNA is shown, since the ends of the CDR3 on it are uncertain; the CDR3 is the one TCRdb lists. The genes are TRBV2 and TRBJ1-1. Germline V gene lookup returns CDR1 SNHLY and CDR2 FYNNEI. Including both end residues, the CDR3 is 9 amino acids long. The CDR3 here is CASSGHRWE.

The V and J genes are TRBV28 and TRBJ2-7, with a tentative D call TRBD1 (6 bases). V gave up 6 bases and J gave up 4 bases, with 13 bases separating them. The CDR3 is made up of 13 amino acids. CDR1 is MDHEN, CDR2 SYDVKM, per germline. Here the CDR3 DNA reads TGTGCCAGCAGATTTCCCCAGGGGTACGAGCAGTACTTC. It codes for CASRFPQGYEQYF.

The chain uses TRBV5-1 and TRBJ2-3; tentatively, D is TRBD1 (6 bases). The CDR3 spans 14 residues. V was clipped by 3 bases and J by 2 bases, with 10 bases between them. The germline gives CDR1 SGHRS, CDR2 YFSETQ. CDR3 loop: CASSSQGDTDTQYF. The CDR3 coding sequence is TGCGCCAGCAGCTCACAGGGCGACACAGATACGCAGTATTTT.

CDR3 nucleotide sequence: TGTGCCAGCTCACCAAGCCGGGACAGGTACAATGAGCAGTTCTTC. This gives the protein CASSPSRDRYNEQFF. The chain combines TRBV18 with TRBJ2-1, with 8 bases identical to TRBD1. CDR1 KGHSH and CDR2 LQKENI come from the germline V gene. The CDR3 is 15 amino acids. The V and J ends lost 2 bases and 4 bases, in that order; junction bases with no gene match: 4.

The CDR3 loop reads CASSSSGRYNSPLHF. The CDR3 region has the DNA TGTGCCAGTAGTTCCTCGGGACGGTATAATTCACCCCTCCACTTT. The chain employs TRBV19 and TRBJ1-6, with a weak D call TRBD1 (5 bases). Germline V lookup: CDR1 LNHDA, CDR2 SQIVND (reference sequence). Deletions cut 5 bases from V and 4 bases from J, with 12 bases between. The CDR3 has 15 residues.

The table lists this clone with a few counts. V gene TRBV5-1 combines with J gene TRBJ2-7; D is undetermined. V shed 4 bases and J shed 7 bases, with 18 bases lying between them. There are 14 residues in the CDR3. Germline values: CDR1 SGHRS, CDR2 YFSETQ. CDR3 sequence reads: CASSPERIGREQYF. CDR3 coding DNA: TGCGCCAGCAGCCCCGAACGGATTGGGCGAGAGCAGTACTTC.

The rearrangement joins TRBV25-1 to TRBJ2-1; 7 bases fit TRBD2. Germline V CDR1 and CDR2: MGHDK, SYGVNS. After removal of 4 bases from V and 6 bases from J, the junction contained 6 bases not matched to a gene. The length of the CDR3 is 14 residues. Here the CDR3 reads CASSGWTRLNEQFF. CDR3 nucleotides: TGTGCCAGCAGTGGGTGGACTAGACTCAATGAGCAGTTCTTC.

The rearrangement links TRBV5-1 to TRBJ2-2; the match to TRBD1 covers 10 bases. The CDR3 sequence is 15 residues long. J was trimmed by 7 bases and V by 4 bases; bases with no gene match: 7. Germline V CDR1 and CDR2: SGHRS, YFSETQ. CDR3 in amino acids: CASSPDRGSGGELFF. In DNA, the CDR3 is TGCGCCAGCAGCCCGGACAGGGGGTCCGGCGGGGAGCTGTTTTTT.

The chain is built from TRBV10-3 and TRBJ1-2; TRBD1 matches at 9 bases. The junction had 7 bases not matched to a gene; V was cut back by 11 bases and J by 3 bases. The V gene's germline CDR1 is ENHRY and CDR2 SYGVKD. The CDR3 is 13 residues long. The CDR3 sequence: CAGRTGEDYGYTF. The CDR3 DNA sequence: TGTGCCGGGAGGACAGGGGAGGACTATGGCTACACCTTC.

Details on this clone: One junction end does not reproduce the germline sequence, and a read error may be involved. The rearrangement uses TRBV28 and TRBJ2-1, with TRBD1 matching 10 bases. The CDR3 has 15 residues. CDR1 is MDHEN and CDR2 is SYDVKM in the germline V gene. CDR3 in DNA: TGTGCCAGCGTGACAGGGGGCTATTCCTACAATGGGCAGTTCTTC. Amino acids: CASVTGGYSYNGQFF.

V is TRBV4-2 and J is TRBJ1-1; 9 bases are a match to TRBD1. Germline loops: CDR1 LGHNA, CDR2 YNFKEQ. Trimming cost V 1 base and J 8 bases; bases outside gene matches: 5. CDR3 size: 14 residues. CDR3 coding DNA: TGTGCCAGCAGCCAAGCGGGACAGGGTGGAGAAGCTTTCTTT. Its protein product is CASSQAGQGGEAFF.

The chain carries TRBV6-5 and TRBJ2-5; maybe TRBD2 (5 bases). V lost 6 bases and J 0 bases, leaving 14 bases between the germline ends. CDR1 and CDR2 (germline): MNHEY, SVGAGI. This CDR3 is built from 15 residues. In nucleotides, the CDR3 is TGTGCCAGCAGCTCGCCGGGGTTGTACCAAGAGACCCAGTACTTC. Translation: CASSSPGLYQETQYF.

The chain is built from TRBV5-4 and TRBJ2-1; 11 nucleotides line up with TRBD2. Per the germline V gene, CDR1 is SGHNT and CDR2 is YYREEE (reference sequence). The V gene end was trimmed by 10 bases and the J gene end by 4 bases; junction bases not matched to a gene: 10. CDR3 length equals 15 residues. The CDR3 is CAFKPGTSGYNEQFF. As DNA, the CDR3 is TGTGCCTTCAAACCCGGGACTAGCGGTTACAATGAGCAGTTCTTC. The variable domain in full, completed from reference TRBV5-4 and TRBJ2-1, reads ETGVTQSPTHLIKTRGQQVTLRCSSQSGHNTVSWYQQALGQGPQFIFQYYREEENGRGNFPPRFSGLQFPNYSSELNVNALELDDSALYLCAFKPGTSGYNEQFFGPGTRLTVL.